This T cell receptor (beta chain) was identified during a study of shared clonotypes between healthy human individuals. Study-wide results and limits: With four donors compared, around 5.4% of naive CD4 clonotypes were shared.

This CDR3 region has 14 residues. Per germline, CDR1 SGHNT and CDR2 YYREEE (reference sequence). About this clone: What it binds is not known.

TCRdb's copy holds only in-frame clones and misses some; the assay was immunoSEQ multiplex PCR. This sample carries about 2.4 million clones, more than 85% of them seen once, and the ten largest clones take around 0.4%. This chain connects TRBV5-4 to TRBJ2-5; D gene unclear. The DNA end lines up better with TRBJ2-7; the J call may be wrong. This sequence was found in a man aged 18 to 29 in good health. Some clones in this sample may be carry-over from other donors' samples. The sample consisted of naive CD4+ T cells from PBMCs. Subset described: CD45RA+ positively selected. CDR3 amino acids: CASSLYLGSYEQYF. DNA of the CDR3: TGTGCCAGCAGCTTGTATCTGGGCTCCTACGAGCAGTACTTC.